Presented here are 3 T cell receptor beta chains from one specimen sequenced in a study of T cell repertoires in cytomegalovirus infection. TCRdb ran MiXCR on the reads and lists one entry per CDR3 protein. Of 150,000 to 200,000 distinct CDR3 sequences in the sample, over 13% were seen once. The sample consisted of PBMCs. The receptor set was obtained from a human donor in good health (CMV status not recorded). Some clones in this sample may be carry-over from other donors' samples.

This rearrangement joins TRBV5-1 to TRBJ1-1; no definite D call. Trimming took 0 bases from V and 11 from J, leaving 11 bases between them. CDR1 and CDR2 (germline): SGHRS, YFSETQ. This CDR3 contains 12 residues. The CDR3 loop is CASSLDTRCAFF. The CDR3 bases are TGCGCCAGCAGCTTGGACACCCGCTGTGCTTTCTTT.

This clonotype was observed a few times. V and J are TRBV27 and TRBJ1-1, with TRBD1 as a possible D gene (5 bases). Germline V lookup: CDR1 MNHEY, CDR2 SMNVEV (reference sequence). V lost 6 bases, J lost 5 bases, and 19 bases lay in between. This CDR3 comprises 15 residues. The CDR3 loop is CASSPGPSEVTEAFF. The CDR3 DNA follows: TGTGCCAGCAGCCCGGGACCCTCTGAGGTGACTGAAGCTTTCTTT.

V gene TRBV5-1 combines with J gene TRBJ2-3, with D perhaps assigned TRBD1 or TRBD2 (5 bases each). Germline V gives CDR1 SGHRS, CDR2 YFSETQ. V was trimmed by 4 bases and J by 9 bases, leaving 15 bases between them. The length of the CDR3 is 13 residues. In DNA form, the CDR3 reads TGCGCCAGCAGCGTATACGGGGCAGGGACGCAGTATTTT. This translates into CASSVYGAGTQYF.